This TCR beta chain was retrieved from a study of CD8+ T cells in alopecia areata. Of note for this clone: Antigen: not known.

Lesional scalp tissue (obtained by punch biopsy) and peripheral blood were collected from alopecia areata patients. From PBMCs, CD4+ and CD8+ T cells were sorted. The CDR3 spans 17 residues. With 5 bases clipped from V and 4 bases from J, the junction kept 17 bases outside the gene matches. CDR1 is SEHNR and CDR2 is FQNEAQ in the germline V gene (reference sequence). General study results and limits: Lesional tissue from the scalp (especially in alopecia totalis/universalis) showed higher clonality than normal scalp.

RNA was isolated and reverse transcribed to cDNA, the sequencing template. Only in-frame clones appear in the TCRdb table, and some are missing; sequencing was by immunoSEQ multiplex PCR. This sample has approximately 30,000 clones, with about three fifths found just once. The sample comprised NKG2D-high CD8+ T cells sorted from blood. The source of this sequence is a human donor with alopecia areata. The chain uses TRBV7-9 and TRBJ2-7, with TRBD1 matching over 7 bases. CDR3 loop: CASSGQSSWDSNYEQYF. The CDR3 DNA reads as TGTGCCAGCAGCGGGCAATCTAGTTGGGACAGCAATTACGAGCAGTACTTC.